This passage covers 6 T cell receptor beta chains from one sample sequenced in a study of cytomegalovirus exposure and HLA in healthy donors (dated by TCRdb to about 2017). Libraries were built with the immunoSEQ multiplex PCR assay. Not all clones reach the TCRdb copy of this immuneACCESS table, which keeps in-frame sequences only. Checked studies attribute under half of the gap to unresolved V genes and leave the rest unexplained. The sample table records 150,000 to 200,000 clones; 75% to 90% of these occur just once. The top ten hold 16% of the sample. The material sequenced was PBMCs. The receptors were sampled from a man between 18 and 35 years old in good health and CMV-seropositive.

This chain links TRBV28 with TRBJ1-3; D gene ambiguous. The ends were cut back, 9 bases at V and 4 bases at J, with 19 bases in the middle. The germline V gene encodes CDR1 MDHEN and CDR2 SYDVKM. The CDR3 sequence is 15 residues long. The CDR3 sequence: CASLGVGIYGNTIYF. Here the CDR3 DNA reads TGTGCCAGTTTGGGAGTTGGGATTTACGGAAACACCATATATTTT.

The DNA of the CDR3 is TGTGCCAGCAGCTTCGGGACTAGCACAGATACGCAGTATTTT. This sequence encodes CASSFGTSTDTQYF. The rearrangement joins TRBV7-9 to TRBJ2-3; the D gene is possibly TRBD2 (6 bases). V dropped 3 bases and J dropped 0 bases, with 7 bases sitting between them. Germline V gene sequence: CDR1 SEHNR, CDR2 FQNEAQ (reference sequence). This CDR3 is built from 14 residues. Full variable domain (missing parts from reference TRBV7-9 and TRBJ2-3): DTGVSQNPRHKITKRGQNVTFRCDPISEHNRLYWYRQTLGQGPEFLTYFQNEAQLEKSRLLSDRFSAERPKGSFSTLEIQRTEQGDSAMYLCASSFGTSTDTQYFGPGTRLTVL.

V gene TRBV5-6 combines with J gene TRBJ2-7; 7 bases are a match to TRBD1. V was clipped by 0 bases and J by 1 base; unmatched bases: 4. The CDR3 runs 15 residues. Germline CDR1 reads SGHDT; CDR2 reads YYEEEE. In nucleotides, the CDR3 is TGTGCCAGCAGCTTGGTGGGGGACAGTTCCTACGAGCAGTACTTC. This gives the protein CASSLVGDSSYEQYF.

This rearrangement joins TRBV28 to TRBJ2-1; D perhaps matches TRBD2 (6 bases). This CDR3 is 14 amino acids long. Germline assignment: CDR1 MDHEN and CDR2 SYDVKM. The V end lost 7 bases, the J end lost 4 bases, and 14 bases lay between the germline ends. The CDR3 DNA reads as TGTGCCAGCAACTTGGTGGGAGGTTACAATGAGCAGTTCTTC. It yields the protein CASNLVGGYNEQFF.

The chain recombines TRBV19 with TRBJ2-7, with D possibly matching TRBD2 (6 bases). Trimming took 5 bases from V and 1 from J, leaving 21 bases between them. Germline V gene sequence: CDR1 LNHDA, CDR2 SQIVND (reference sequence). The CDR3 runs to 17 residues. The CDR3 bases are TGTGCCAGTAGTTCGGGACTGGGCAGAAGTCATTCCTACGAGCAGTACTTC. Protein: CASSSGLGRSHSYEQYF.

This chain links TRBV6-1 with TRBJ2-2, with 9 bases lining up with TRBD2. After removal of 0 bases from V and 3 bases from J, the junction contained 5 bases not matched to a gene. Germline CDR1 and CDR2: MNHNS and SASEGT. The CDR3 has 17 residues. Here the CDR3 reads CASSEAGTSRYTGELFF. The CDR3 bases are TGTGCCAGCAGTGAAGCCGGGACTAGCAGATACACCGGGGAGCTGTTTTTT.